The T cell receptor (beta chain) described here comes from a study of T-cell memory formation after mild COVID-19. For the study at large: Clusters were largely donor specific.

This clonotype showed up just a few times. The target antigen is unknown. Amplification by 5'RACE using constant-segment primers produced TCR alpha and TCR beta cDNA libraries that carried sample barcodes and UMIs. TCRdb called the 5' RACE reads again in MiXCR, with one record for every CDR3 protein. Of 200,000 to 250,000 distinct CDR3 sequences in the sample, around 17% were seen once. Germline assignment: CDR1 SEHNR and CDR2 FQNEAQ (reference sequence). Trimming pared 1 base from V and 4 bases from J, leaving 10 bases between. The CDR3 covers 14 residues. Broader study findings: Shrinking CD4+ clones were chiefly CM and EM; CD8+ ones were chiefly EMRA. Among clones contracting day 15 to 85, CD4/CD8 was balanced, whereas later expanders leaned CD4+.

The sequence derives from a man between 18 and 29 years old who had mild COVID-19 (a few samples of this study predate the infection). Cell type and time point are not known. What was sequenced was PBMCs or a T cell subset sorted from them (not recorded which). The chain links TRBV7-9 to TRBJ1-2; D is unclear. The CDR3 loop reads CASSLGALSYGYTF. The CDR3 bases are TGTGCCAGCAGCTTAGGGGCTCTTTCCTATGGCTACACCTTC.